This T cell receptor (beta chain) was sequenced during a study of blood T cell repertoires in COVID-19. The overall study: Spain, Italy and the United States supplied samples that represented acute and convalescent COVID-19. In each case, the material was cDNA or gDNA derived from T cells, B-cell-depleted T cells, or PBMCs.

The assay was immunoSEQ multiplex PCR, and TCRdb's table has in-frame clones only and misses some. Of 200,000 to 250,000 clones in the sample, 65% to 85% were seen once. CDR3 length equals 15 residues. Germline CDR1 and CDR2: SGHTA and FQGNSA. Trimming shortened V by 3 bases and J by 3 bases, and 14 bases separated the two germline ends. Followed longitudinally, the Seattle patients had been enrolled during active infection. The chain uses TRBV7-2 and TRBJ1-2; no definite D call. The sample comprised peripheral blood. The sequence derives from a woman in her twenties or thirties with COVID-19, enrolled during active disease. The DNA for the CDR3 is TGTGCCAGCAGCTTCGCCAGGATTTCTTACTATGGCTACACCTTC. It encodes CASSFARISYYGYTF.